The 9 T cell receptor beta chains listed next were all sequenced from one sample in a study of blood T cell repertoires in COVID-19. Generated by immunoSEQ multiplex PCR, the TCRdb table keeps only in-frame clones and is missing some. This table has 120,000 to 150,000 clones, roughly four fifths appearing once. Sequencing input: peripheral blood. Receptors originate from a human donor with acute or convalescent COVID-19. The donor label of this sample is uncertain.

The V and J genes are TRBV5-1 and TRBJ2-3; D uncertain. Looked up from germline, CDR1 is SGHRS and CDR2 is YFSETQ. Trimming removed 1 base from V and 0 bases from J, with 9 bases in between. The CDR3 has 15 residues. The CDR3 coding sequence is TGCGCCAGCAGCTTGCTAGAAGCTAGCACAGATACGCAGTATTTT. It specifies CASSLLEASTDTQYF. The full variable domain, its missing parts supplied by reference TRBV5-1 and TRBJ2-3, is KAGVTQTPRYLIKTRGQQVTLSCSPISGHRSVSWYQQTPGQGLQFLFEYFSETQRNKGNFPGRFSGRQFSNSRSEMNVSTLELGDSALYLCASSLLEASTDTQYFGPGTRLTVL.

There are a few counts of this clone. This CDR3 is CASSPAGDSPLHF. The CDR3 DNA is TGCGCCAGCAGCCCGGCCGGGGATTCACCCCTCCACTTT. The chain couples TRBV4-3 to TRBJ1-6, with D uncertain. Germline V gene lookup returns CDR1 LGHNA and CDR2 YSLEER. The germline V and J ends were trimmed by 4 bases and 8 bases, with 9 bases remaining between them. The CDR3 spans 13 residues.

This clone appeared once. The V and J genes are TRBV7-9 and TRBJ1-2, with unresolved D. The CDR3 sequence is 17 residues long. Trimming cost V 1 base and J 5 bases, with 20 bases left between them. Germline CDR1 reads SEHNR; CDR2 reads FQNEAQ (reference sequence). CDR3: CASSLGWFASVSYGYTF. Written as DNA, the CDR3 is TGTGCCAGCAGCTTAGGATGGTTCGCCAGCGTTTCTTATGGCTACACCTTC.

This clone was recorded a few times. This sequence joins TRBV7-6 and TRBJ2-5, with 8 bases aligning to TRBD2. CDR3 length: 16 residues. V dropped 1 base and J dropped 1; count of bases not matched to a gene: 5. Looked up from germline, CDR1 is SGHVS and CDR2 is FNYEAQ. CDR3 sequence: CASSLGAGGFQETQYF. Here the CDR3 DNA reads TGTGCCAGCAGCTTAGGGGCGGGGGGCTTCCAAGAGACCCAGTACTTC.

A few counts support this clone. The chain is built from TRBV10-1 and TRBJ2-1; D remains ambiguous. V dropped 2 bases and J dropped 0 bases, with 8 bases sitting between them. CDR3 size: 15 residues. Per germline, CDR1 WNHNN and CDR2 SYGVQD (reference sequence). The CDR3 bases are TGCGCCAGCAGTGAGGGCGGAAGCTCCTACAATGAGCAGTTCTTC. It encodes CASSEGGSSYNEQFF.

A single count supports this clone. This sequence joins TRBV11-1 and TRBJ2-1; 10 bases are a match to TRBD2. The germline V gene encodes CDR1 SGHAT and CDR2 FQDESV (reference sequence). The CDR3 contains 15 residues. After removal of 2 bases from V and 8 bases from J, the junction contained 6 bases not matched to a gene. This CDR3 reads CASSLRLAGVDEQFF. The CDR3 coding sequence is TGTGCCAGCAGCTTACGGCTAGCGGGGGTCGATGAGCAGTTCTTC.

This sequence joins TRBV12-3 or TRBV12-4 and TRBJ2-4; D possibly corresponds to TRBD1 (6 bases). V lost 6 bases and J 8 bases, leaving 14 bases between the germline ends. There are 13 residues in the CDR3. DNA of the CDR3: TGTGCCAGCAGGCGTCGGGCAGGGGACATTCAGTACTTC. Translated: CASRRRAGDIQYF.

CDR3 DNA sequence: TGTGCCAGCAGCACCCATCGGAGCGGGGAGCTGTTTTTT. Protein: CASSTHRSGELFF. This chain uses TRBV7-2 with TRBJ2-2; D is ambiguous. This CDR3 is 13 amino acids long. V was cut by 5 bases and J by 7 bases, with 11 bases left in between. From germline, CDR1 is SGHTA and CDR2 FQGNSA. Based on the CDR3 plus reference TRBV7-2 and TRBJ2-2, the full variable domain is GAGVSQSPSNKVTEKGKDVELRCDPISGHTALYWYRQSLGQGLEFLIYFQGNSAPDKSGLPSDRFSAERTGGSVSTLTIQRTQQEDSAVYLCASSTHRSGELFFGEGSRLTVL.

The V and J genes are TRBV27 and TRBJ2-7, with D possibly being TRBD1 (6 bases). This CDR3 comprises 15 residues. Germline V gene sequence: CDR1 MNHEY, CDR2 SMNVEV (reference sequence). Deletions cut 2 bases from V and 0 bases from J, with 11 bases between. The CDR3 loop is CASSLKGDNSYEQYF. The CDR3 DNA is TGTGCCAGCAGTTTAAAAGGGGACAACTCCTACGAGCAGTACTTC.